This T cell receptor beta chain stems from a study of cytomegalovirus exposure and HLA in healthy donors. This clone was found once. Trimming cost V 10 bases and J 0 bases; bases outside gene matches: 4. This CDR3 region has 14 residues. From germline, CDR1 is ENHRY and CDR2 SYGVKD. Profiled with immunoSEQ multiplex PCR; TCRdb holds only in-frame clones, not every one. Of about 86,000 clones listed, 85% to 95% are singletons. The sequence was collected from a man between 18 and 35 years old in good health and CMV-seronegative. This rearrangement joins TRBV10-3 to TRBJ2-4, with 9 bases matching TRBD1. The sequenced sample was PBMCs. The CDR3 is CATRTGEAKNIQYF. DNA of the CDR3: TGTGCCACTCGGACAGGGGAAGCCAAAAACATTCAGTACTTC.